These 24 T cell receptor beta chains were sequenced from one sample in a study of T cell changes during pregnancy in multiple sclerosis. This table comes from immunoSEQ multiplex PCR, and its TCRdb copy is limited to in-frame clones, with some not included. The data contain roughly 99,000 clones, 85% to 95% of them singletons. The material was peripheral blood, obtained in the third trimester of pregnancy. Receptor source: a female donor in good health, enrolled as a control in a pregnancy study.

The chain has TRBV6-1 and TRBJ2-1; TRBD2 aligns across 12 bases. CDR1 and CDR2 (germline): MNHNS, SASEGT. The V segment lost 7 bases and the J segment 2 bases; nucleotides outside the gene matches: 3. This CDR3 is 15 amino acids long. Written as DNA, the CDR3 is TGTGCCAGCATAACTAGCGGGGGGCCCTACAATGAGCAGTTCTTC. It encodes CASITSGGPYNEQFF.

J is TRBJ1-5 and V is TRBV5-1, with D possibly being TRBD1 (5 bases). Deletions cut 2 bases from V and 7 bases from J, with 13 bases between. Per the germline V gene, CDR1 is SGHRS and CDR2 is YFSETQ. The CDR3 consists of 14 residues. CDR3 loop: CASSFSGWEQPQHF. The CDR3 coding sequence is TGCGCCAGCAGCTTCTCAGGGTGGGAACAGCCCCAGCATTTT.

The rearrangement joins TRBV30 to TRBJ1-3; 9 bases match TRBD1. The CDR3 extends over 15 amino acids. CDR1 GTSNPN and CDR2 SVGIG come from the germline V gene (reference sequence). J lost 4 bases, V lost 3 bases, and 7 bases had no gene match. CDR3 region: CAWRENRGLGNTIYF. The CDR3 bases are TGTGCCTGGAGGGAAAACAGGGGGCTAGGAAACACCATATATTTT.

In its sample, this clone was seen a few times. This sample also contains other DNA sequences that code for the same CDR3. The chain joins TRBV9 to TRBJ1-1, with 7 bases that match TRBD1. Looked up from germline, CDR1 is SGDLS and CDR2 is YYNGEE. J lost 5 bases, V lost 3 bases, and 4 bases had no gene match. The CDR3 runs to 13 residues. In DNA form, the CDR3 reads TGTGCCAGCAGCGGACAGGGAAGGACTGAAGCTTTCTTT. Translating gives CASSGQGRTEAFF.

This sequence joins TRBV6-5 and TRBJ2-7; the D gene is possibly TRBD2 (6 bases). This CDR3 contains 14 residues. Trimming removed 6 bases from V and 4 bases from J, with 16 bases in between. CDR1 is MNHEY, CDR2 SVGAGI, per germline. The CDR3 DNA is TGTGCCAGCAGCCAGAGGGCAGGAGGGTACGAGCAGTACTTC. Residues: CASSQRAGGYEQYF.

The rearrangement links TRBV5-1 to TRBJ2-7; D possibly corresponds to TRBD1 (5 bases). Germline values: CDR1 SGHRS, CDR2 YFSETQ. CDR3 size: 13 residues. Trimming stripped 4 bases from V and 3 bases from J, with 11 bases between. CDR3 in amino acids: CASSATQGYEQYF. CDR3 coding DNA: TGCGCCAGCAGCGCCACTCAGGGCTACGAGCAGTACTTC.

The chain uses TRBV7-3 and TRBJ1-1; possibly TRBD1 for D (6 bases). CDR3 length: 16 amino acids. Trimming took off 1 base at V and 4 bases at J, with 16 bases between the two ends. Germline CDR1 reads SGHTA; CDR2 reads FQGTGA. The CDR3 loop reads CASSLRVTTGPTEAFF. The CDR3 bases are TGTGCCAGCAGCTTAAGGGTCACCACAGGGCCCACTGAAGCTTTCTTT.

Only one count was recorded for this clone. The gene calls are TRBV19 and TRBJ1-4; D gene unclear. V was trimmed by 9 bases and J by 8 bases, leaving 16 bases between them. CDR3 length: 13 amino acids. Germline V lookup: CDR1 LNHDA, CDR2 SQIVND (reference sequence). The DNA for the CDR3 is TGTGCCAGCAGCTTAAGGAGGAGAGAAAAACTGTTTTTT. Protein sequence: CASSLRRREKLFF.

This chain links TRBV5-1 with TRBJ2-3; D unresolved. Germline V gives CDR1 SGHRS, CDR2 YFSETQ. V was shortened by 5 bases and J by 1 base, with 5 bases between the two germline ends. The CDR3 is 12 residues long. CDR3 protein: CASSRGTDTQYF. CDR3 in DNA: TGCGCCAGCAGTCGAGGCACAGATACGCAGTATTTT.

This chain links TRBV14 with TRBJ2-1; 11 bases agree with TRBD2. This CDR3 has 17 amino acids. V dropped 4 bases and J dropped 2; count of bases not matched to a gene: 7. CDR1 SGHDN and CDR2 FVKESK come from the germline V gene. This chain's CDR3 is CASSRGLAATTYNEQFF. In DNA, the CDR3 is TGTGCCAGCAGCCGGGGACTAGCGGCTACTACCTACAATGAGCAGTTCTTC.

The chain joins TRBV27 to TRBJ1-2; TRBD1 aligns across 11 bases. The CDR3 is 14 amino acids. CDR1 is MNHEY and CDR2 is SMNVEV in the germline V gene (reference sequence). Trimming took 5 bases from V and 4 from J; bases not matched to a gene: 3. Here the CDR3 reads CASSNGQGAYGYTF. CDR3 in DNA: TGTGCCAGCAGTAATGGACAGGGGGCCTATGGCTACACCTTC.

The V gene is TRBV18, the J gene TRBJ1-2, with TRBD1 matching 11 bases. Unmatched junction bases numbered 3, after V lost 6 bases and J lost 3 bases. The length of the CDR3 is 14 residues. Looked up from germline, CDR1 is KGHSH and CDR2 is LQKENI. DNA of the CDR3: TGTGCCAGCTCTCGGACAGGGGGCGACTATGGCTACACCTTC. Protein product: CASSRTGGDYGYTF. Based on the CDR3 plus reference TRBV18 and TRBJ1-2, the full variable domain is NAGVMQNPRHLVRRRGQEARLRCSPMKGHSHVYWYRQLPEEGLKFMVYLQKENIIDESGMPKERFSAEFPKEGPSILRIQQVVRGDSAAYFCASSRTGGDYGYTFGSGTRLTVV.

The chain is built from TRBV10-3 and TRBJ2-1; TRBD1 matches 9 bases. Looked up from germline, CDR1 is ENHRY and CDR2 is SYGVKD. J was trimmed by 7 bases and V by 8 bases; bases with no gene match: 6. This CDR3 has 13 amino acids. CDR3 amino acids: CAISGQGTNEQFF. DNA for the CDR3: TGTGCCATCTCTGGACAGGGGACGAATGAGCAGTTCTTC.

The gene calls are TRBV7-2 and TRBJ2-1; 9 bases match TRBD1. The CDR3 runs to 15 residues. V shed 4 bases, J shed 4 bases, and the junction held 5 bases outside the gene matches. CDR1 and CDR2 (germline): SGHTA, FQGNSA. CDR3 nucleotides: TGTGCCAGCAGCTCGGGACAGGGCCTTTACAATGAGCAGTTCTTC. Its protein is CASSSGQGLYNEQFF.

The chain joins TRBV7-2 to TRBJ1-5; D may be TRBD1 (5 bases). V was pared by 2 bases and J by 5 bases, with 13 bases between. This CDR3 comprises 15 residues. The V gene's germline CDR1 is SGHTA and CDR2 FQGNSA. CDR3 protein: CASSLQGGLDQPQHF. The CDR3, as DNA: TGTGCCAGCAGCTTACAGGGTGGCTTGGATCAGCCCCAGCATTTT.

The chain combines TRBV5-1 with TRBJ1-2, with 8 bases identical to TRBD1. The CDR3 extends over 18 amino acids. Germline CDR1 SGHRS, CDR2 YFSETQ. V shed 5 bases, J shed 2 bases, and the junction held 17 bases outside the gene matches. DNA for the CDR3: TGCGCCAGCAGTCACCTGCCGGGAGAGACAGGGGAGAACTATGGCTACACCTTC. Protein sequence: CASSHLPGETGENYGYTF. Full variable domain (outside the CDR3, taken from reference TRBV5-1 and TRBJ1-2): KAGVTQTPRYLIKTRGQQVTLSCSPISGHRSVSWYQQTPGQGLQFLFEYFSETQRNKGNFPGRFSGRQFSNSRSEMNVSTLELGDSALYLCASSHLPGETGENYGYTFGSGTRLTVV.

The genes are TRBV4-3 and TRBJ1-6; perhaps TRBD1 as D (6 bases). The V and J ends lost 0 bases and 4 bases respectively, with 13 bases between them. This CDR3 comprises 17 residues. Per the germline V gene, CDR1 is LGHNA and CDR2 is YSLEER. CDR3 residues: CASSQDLQGSYNSPLHF. The CDR3, as DNA: TGCGCCAGCAGCCAAGATTTGCAGGGGAGTTATAATTCACCCCTCCACTTT.

The J gene is TRBJ1-6, the V gene TRBV5-5, with TRBD1 matching over 9 bases. The V segment lost 0 bases and the J segment 1 base; nucleotides outside the gene matches: 2. Germline V gene data show CDR1 as SGHKS and CDR2 as YYEKEE (reference sequence). The CDR3 totals 17 residues. The CDR3 DNA reads TGTGCCAGCAGCTTGGTGGGACAGGGATCCTATAATTCACCCCTCCACTTT. Protein: CASSLVGQGSYNSPLHF.

This sequence joins TRBV4-1 and TRBJ2-7; TRBD2 matches at 9 bases. Germline values: CDR1 MGHRA, CDR2 YSYEKL. This CDR3 is built from 17 residues. The V segment lost 0 bases and the J segment 1 base; nucleotides outside the gene matches: 7. As DNA, the CDR3 is TGCGCCAGCAGCCAAGACCCACGCGGGGGGGCTTCCTACGAGCAGTACTTC. It yields the protein CASSQDPRGGASYEQYF.

This chain links TRBV9 with TRBJ2-5; 10 bases line up with TRBD1. The junction had 5 bases not matched to a gene; V was cut back by 0 bases and J by 3 bases. CDR3 size: 16 residues. CDR1 and CDR2 from the germline V gene are SGDLS and YYNGEE. The CDR3 coding sequence is TGTGCCAGCAGCGTAGGCCCGGGACAGGGGAAAGAGACCCAGTACTTC. Encoded protein: CASSVGPGQGKETQYF.

The chain carries TRBV5-1 and TRBJ1-1; D not certain. CDR1 SGHRS and CDR2 YFSETQ come from the germline V gene. This CDR3 has 15 residues. V was cut by 4 bases and J by 3 bases, with 16 bases left in between. The CDR3 coding sequence is TGCGCCAGCAGCCGGTTTGGGAGGAGCGACACTGAAGCTTTCTTT. It yields the protein CASSRFGRSDTEAFF.

The chain employs TRBV13 and TRBJ2-3; 9 nucleotides line up with TRBD2. In germline, CDR1 is PRHDT, CDR2 FYEKMQ (reference sequence). The CDR3 contains 16 residues. V shed 5 bases and J 0 bases; nucleotides not matched to a gene: 6. CDR3 in amino acids: CASSPRAGGSTDTQYF. In DNA, the CDR3 is TGTGCCAGCAGCCCCCGGGCGGGAGGGAGCACAGATACGCAGTATTTT.

The chain has TRBV5-6 and TRBJ1-2, with D possibly matching TRBD1 (6 bases). V was shortened by 1 base and J by 0 bases, with 10 bases between the two germline ends. Germline loops: CDR1 SGHDT, CDR2 YYEEEE. The CDR3 has 15 residues. The CDR3 nucleotides are TGTGCCAGCAGCTTGCTCAGGGGAACTAACTATGGCTACACCTTC. Protein: CASSLLRGTNYGYTF.

This chain joins TRBV5-4 and TRBJ2-6, with D perhaps matching TRBD2 (5 bases). The V gene's germline CDR1 is SGHNT and CDR2 YYREEE (reference sequence). With 1 base removed from V and 4 bases from J, the gap between germline ends came to 9 bases. The CDR3 spans 15 residues. Written as DNA, the CDR3 is TGTGCCAGCAGCTTGAGCGGCTCCGGGGCCAACGTCCTGACTTTC. Residues: CASSLSGSGANVLTF. Combining the CDR3 with reference TRBV5-4 and TRBJ2-6 gives the whole variable domain ETGVTQSPTHLIKTRGQQVTLRCSSQSGHNTVSWYQQALGQGPQFIFQYYREEENGRGNFPPRFSGLQFPNYSSELNVNALELDDSALYLCASSLSGSGANVLTFGAGSRLTVL.